Each of the 7 T cell receptor beta chains below was sequenced from the same sample in a study of T cell repertoires in cytomegalovirus infection. TCRdb re-derived calls from the reads in MiXCR, one entry per CDR3 protein. The data show a few hundred thousand distinct CDR3 sequences, roughly a sixth seen once. Sample: PBMCs. The receptor source for this set is a human donor in good health (CMV status not recorded). Some clones in this sample may be carry-over from other donors' samples.

This clonotype was counted a few times. The rearrangement joins TRBV10-3 to TRBJ2-7; D possibly corresponds to TRBD2 (5 bases). V was shortened by 6 bases and J by 4 bases, with 7 bases between the two germline ends. In germline, CDR1 is ENHRY, CDR2 SYGVKD. This CDR3 region has 11 residues. CDR3 region: CAIREGYEQYF. CDR3 nucleotides: TGTGCCATCAGAGAGGGTTACGAGCAGTACTTC.

V is TRBV2 and J is TRBJ2-7, with unresolved D. Germline CDR1 SNHLY, CDR2 FYNNEI. Trimming left V 4 bases short and J 0 bases short, with 19 bases between. The CDR3 is made up of 17 amino acids. In nucleotides, the CDR3 is TGTGCCAGCAGTGGAACCCCTGAGACAATTAACTCCTACGAGCAGTACTTC. As protein: CASSGTPETINSYEQYF.

At least ten counts were recorded for this clonotype. The rearrangement joins TRBV7-2 to TRBJ1-5; D not resolved. CDR1 SGHTA and CDR2 FQGNSA come from the germline V gene. Trimming took off 0 bases at V and 3 bases at J, with 9 bases between the two ends. The CDR3 covers 15 residues. As DNA, the CDR3 is TGTGCCAGCAGCTTAGCGTCTGACTTCAATCAGCCCCAGCATTTT. Translation gives CASSLASDFNQPQHF.

The sample holds many counts of this clonotype. This chain connects TRBV11-2 to TRBJ2-5; tentative D call: TRBD2 (7 bases). This CDR3 is 14 amino acids long. V was trimmed by 5 bases and J by 5 bases, leaving 15 bases between them. CDR1 and CDR2 from the germline V gene are SGHAT and FQNNGV. CDR3 DNA: TGTGCCAGCAGCAGGGGGGGGGGCCGTGAGACCCAGTACTTC. This sequence encodes CASSRGGGRETQYF.

This clonotype has ten or more counts. This CDR3 reads CASSKGEGIFDEQYF. The CDR3 nucleotides read TGTGCCAGCTCGAAAGGGGAGGGGATTTTCGACGAGCAGTACTTC. V gene TRBV7-8 combines with J gene TRBJ2-7; 7 positions agree with TRBD2. Germline V gives CDR1 SGHVS, CDR2 FQNEAQ. V lost 8 bases and J lost 5; bases outside the gene matches: 15. This CDR3 is 15 amino acids long.

This clonotype was seen many times. The chain links TRBV7-2 to TRBJ1-5; D remains unclear. The V and J ends lost 1 base and 3 bases respectively, with 13 bases between them. The CDR3 covers 16 residues. Germline V gene lookup returns CDR1 SGHTA and CDR2 FQGNSA. DNA of the CDR3: TGTGCCAGCAGCTTAGGGCCGGGGATTCTCAATCAGCCCCAGCATTTT. Protein product: CASSLGPGILNQPQHF.

The V and J genes are TRBV4-2 and TRBJ2-5; tentative D call: TRBD2 (5 bases). The germline gives CDR1 LGHNA, CDR2 YNFKEQ. This CDR3 region has 14 residues. Trimming cost V 1 base and J 5 bases, with 11 bases left between them. The CDR3 sequence: CASSQARAKETQYF. CDR3 nucleotides: TGTGCCAGCAGCCAAGCGCGGGCGAAGGAGACCCAGTACTTC.